The 3 T cell receptor beta chains given below trace back to one sample, sequenced in a study of T cells in narcolepsy (dated by TCRdb to the late 2010s). The library was built by means of the immunoSEQ multiplex PCR assay. TCRdb holds this immuneACCESS table with in-frame rearrangements only. Some clones are missing; in checked studies, unresolved V genes explain under half, and the rest has no known cause. The sample has fewer than 40,000 clones on record, roughly 80% of them singletons. 0.5% to 0.85% of the sample is held by the ten biggest clonotypes. The material sequenced was memory (CD45RA-) CD4+ T cells from blood. Reading the label with the study, this specimen's cell subset or site is: memory T cells sorted ex vivo from peripheral blood. The receptors were sampled from a human donor in good health.

This chain uses TRBV5-4 with TRBJ2-2; D is undetermined. This CDR3 has 12 residues. CDR1 and CDR2 from the germline V gene are SGHNT and YYREEE (reference sequence). Trimming stripped 4 bases from V and 3 bases from J, with 4 bases between. The CDR3 here is CASSRDTGELFF. The CDR3 region has the DNA TGTGCCAGCAGCCGGGACACCGGGGAGCTGTTTTTT.

This chain uses TRBV28 with TRBJ1-2, with no clear D. Germline CDR1 MDHEN, CDR2 SYDVKM. V lost 7 bases, J lost 8 bases, and 14 bases lay in between. This CDR3 spans 12 amino acids. CDR3 in DNA: TGTGCCAGCATCCGGCCTCCAGGAGGCTACACCTTC. Translated: CASIRPPGGYTF.

The chain has TRBV11-2 and TRBJ2-3, with TRBD2 as a possible D gene (5 bases). V lost 1 base, J lost 10 bases, and 15 bases lay in between. This CDR3 region has 14 residues. Germline V gene data show CDR1 as SGHAT and CDR2 as FQNNGV. The DNA for the CDR3 is TGTGCCAGCAGCTTAGTGTCCTACGGGAAGGCGCAGTATTTT. Translated, it gives CASSLVSYGKAQYF. The variable domain in full, completed from reference TRBV11-2 and TRBJ2-3, reads EAGVAQSPRYKIIEKRQSVAFWCNPISGHATLYWYQQILGQGPKLLIQFQNNGVVDDSQLPKDRFSAERLKGVDSTLKIQPAKLEDSAVYLCASSLVSYGKAQYFGPGTRLTVL.